A single sample gave rise to the 31 T cell receptor beta chains below, sequenced in a study of blood T cell repertoires in COVID-19. This table comes from immunoSEQ multiplex PCR, and its TCRdb copy is limited to in-frame clones, with some not included. Among some 300,000 clones listed, around 89% were seen once. Input material: peripheral blood. The receptors derive from a woman aged 25 to 39 who had recovered from COVID-19.

The chain recombines TRBV27 with TRBJ1-1; D gene uncertain. V was pared by 5 bases and J by 0 bases, with 13 bases between. Germline CDR1 reads MNHEY; CDR2 reads SMNVEV (reference sequence). The CDR3 runs to 15 residues. In DNA, the CDR3 is TGTGCCAGCAGTCCCCGGAGGGTAGTGAACACTGAAGCTTTCTTT. Encoded protein: CASSPRRVVNTEAFF.

The sample holds one count of this clone. The V and J genes are TRBV2 and TRBJ2-5; 7 bases match TRBD2. The trim removed 2 bases at V and 5 bases at J, leaving 8 bases unmatched. This CDR3 region has 15 residues. Germline CDR1 is SNHLY and CDR2 is FYNNEI. In nucleotides, the CDR3 is TGTGCCAGCAGTGAAACGGTAGCGGGTGCTGAGACCCAGTACTTC. Protein: CASSETVAGAETQYF.

This clone was detected once. The chain is built from TRBV19 and TRBJ2-7, with no clear D. V was trimmed by 7 bases and J by 6 bases, leaving 22 bases between them. Per the germline V gene, CDR1 is LNHDA and CDR2 is SQIVND (reference sequence). This CDR3 spans 15 amino acids. In nucleotides, the CDR3 is TGTGCCAGTAAAGTTGGTATTCGCCGGGTGGGCGAGCAGTACTTC. Its translation is CASKVGIRRVGEQYF.

The rearrangement joins TRBV12-3 or TRBV12-4 to TRBJ1-5, with 7 nucleotides matching TRBD1. With 6 bases clipped from V and 7 bases from J, the junction kept 6 bases outside the gene matches. CDR3 size: 13 residues. The CDR3 bases are TGTGCCAGCAGGACAGGGACGGGGCAGCCCCAGCATTTT. Translating it yields CASRTGTGQPQHF.

The gene calls are TRBV12-3 or TRBV12-4 and TRBJ1-2, with 7 bases fitting TRBD1. The ends lost 6 bases at V and 4 bases at J; junction bases unmatched: 5. This CDR3 has 13 amino acids. CDR3 amino acids: CASSPTGPYGYTF. In nucleotides, the CDR3 is TGTGCCAGCAGCCCGACAGGGCCCTATGGCTACACCTTC.

This clone turned up a few times. V and J are TRBV7-9 and TRBJ1-5; D uncertain. The CDR3 covers 12 residues. The V gene's germline CDR1 is SEHNR and CDR2 FQNEAQ (reference sequence). V lost 5 bases and J lost 7, with 9 bases in between. The CDR3 loop reads CASSAGTQPQHF. The CDR3 nucleotides are TGTGCCAGCAGCGCGGGAACCCAGCCCCAGCATTTT.

This chain joins TRBV6-5 and TRBJ1-1; 8 bases fit TRBD1. The CDR3 is made up of 14 amino acids. The junction had 15 bases not matched to a gene; V was cut back by 8 bases and J by 10 bases. The germline gives CDR1 MNHEY, CDR2 SVGAGI. The CDR3 coding sequence is TGTGCCAGCGACCCCCCGGGACAGGCCTTGGGAGCTTTCTTT. Protein product: CASDPPGQALGAFF.

The chain is built from TRBV7-2 and TRBJ2-3; 10 bases are shared with TRBD2. CDR1 and CDR2 from the germline V gene are SGHTA and FQGNSA. The V and J ends lost 2 bases and 6 bases, in that order; junction bases with no gene match: 5. The CDR3 runs 15 residues. CDR3 in amino acids: CASSLQAGGADTQYF. The CDR3 DNA follows: TGTGCCAGCAGCTTACAAGCGGGGGGGGCCGATACGCAGTATTTT.

V and J are TRBV9 and TRBJ2-7, with D possibly TRBD1 on 5 matching bases. Trimming pared 1 base from V and 3 bases from J, leaving 11 bases between. CDR3 length: 14 residues. Germline CDR1 SGDLS, CDR2 YYNGEE. The chain's CDR3 is CASSVTLDSYEQYF. CDR3 sequence (DNA): TGTGCCAGCAGCGTAACCCTAGACAGCTACGAGCAGTACTTC.

In its sample, this clone was seen once. The genes are TRBV28 and TRBJ1-4; no firm D call. The CDR3 is made up of 18 amino acids. The germline V gene encodes CDR1 MDHEN and CDR2 SYDVKM. Trimming left V 3 bases short and J 5 bases short, with 22 bases between. The CDR3 reads CASSFSLTRRDSNEKLFF. DNA for the CDR3: TGTGCCAGCAGTTTTTCTTTGACACGCCGAGATTCAAATGAAAAACTGTTTTTT.

In its sample, this clone was seen once. This chain links TRBV5-1 with TRBJ1-1, with a possible D match to TRBD1 (6 bases). Germline CDR1 SGHRS, CDR2 YFSETQ. The CDR3 covers 18 residues. The V and J ends lost 0 bases and 0 bases respectively, with 18 bases between them. In nucleotides, the CDR3 is TGCGCCAGCAGCTTGGACGGGGGGGCGGTTTGGGTGAACACTGAAGCTTTCTTT. Amino acid sequence: CASSLDGGAVWVNTEAFF. The full variable domain, in which reference TRBV5-1 and TRBJ1-1 provide the parts outside the CDR3, is KAGVTQTPRYLIKTRGQQVTLSCSPISGHRSVSWYQQTPGQGLQFLFEYFSETQRNKGNFPGRFSGRQFSNSRSEMNVSTLELGDSALYLCASSLDGGAVWVNTEAFFGQGTRLTVV.

The rearrangement joins TRBV5-1 to TRBJ1-1; TRBD1 agrees at 7 bases. The CDR3 runs 15 residues. V trimming: 3 bases; J trimming: 4 bases; junction bases outside the gene matches: 9. From germline, CDR1 is SGHRS and CDR2 YFSETQ. CDR3 in DNA: TGCGCCAGCAGCTGGTCAGGGGGAGAAGGCACTGAAGCTTTCTTT. It encodes CASSWSGGEGTEAFF.

The V call is TRBV5-1, the J call TRBJ2-7; 8 nucleotides line up with TRBD1. Per germline, CDR1 SGHRS and CDR2 YFSETQ. Trimming took 4 bases from V and 0 from J; bases not matched to a gene: 6. The CDR3 has 15 amino acids. CDR3 amino acids: CASSHRQGTSYEQYF. The CDR3 bases are TGCGCCAGCAGCCATCGACAGGGGACCTCCTACGAGCAGTACTTC.

The V and J genes are TRBV28 and TRBJ1-5; TRBD1 matches 7 bases. This CDR3 comprises 16 residues. Unmatched junction bases numbered 8, after V lost 4 bases and J lost 2 bases. Germline V gives CDR1 MDHEN, CDR2 SYDVKM. The CDR3, as DNA: TGTGCCAGCAGTTCAGGGACAGTGCGCGGCAATCAGCCCCAGCATTTT. It yields the protein CASSSGTVRGNQPQHF.

Only one count was recorded for this clone. The chain has TRBV10-1 and TRBJ1-4, with TRBD1 matching over 8 bases. The CDR3 has 15 residues. Germline CDR1 is WNHNN and CDR2 is SYGVQD (reference sequence). The ends lost 11 bases at V and 5 bases at J; junction bases unmatched: 13. The CDR3 DNA is TGCGCCCGAAAGGCCGGGACAGGTAAGAATGAAAAACTGTTTTTT. Its translation is CARKAGTGKNEKLFF.

Here the CDR3 DNA reads TGTGCCAGCAGCCGAAAGGGAGCGGGGAGCCAAGAGACCCAGTACTTC. Protein sequence: CASSRKGAGSQETQYF. V is TRBV7-9 and J is TRBJ2-5, with 7 bases identical to TRBD2. Trimming took 5 bases from V and 1 from J; bases not matched to a gene: 10. Germline V gene sequence: CDR1 SEHNR, CDR2 FQNEAQ (reference sequence). The CDR3 length is 16 residues.

Comments on this clone: Other DNA variants within this sample encode the same CDR3. The chain joins TRBV27 to TRBJ2-3; 9 nucleotides agree with TRBD2. After removal of 4 bases from V and 0 bases from J, the junction contained 2 bases not matched to a gene. The CDR3 extends over 15 amino acids. Per the germline V gene, CDR1 is MNHEY and CDR2 is SMNVEV (reference sequence). The CDR3 protein is CASSSLAGSTDTQYF. Written as DNA, the CDR3 is TGTGCCAGCAGTTCCCTAGCGGGGAGCACAGATACGCAGTATTTT.

The V gene is TRBV6-2 or TRBV6-3, the J gene TRBJ1-1; 7 positions agree with TRBD1. The ends lost 6 bases at V and 5 bases at J; junction bases unmatched: 6. The CDR3 runs to 13 residues. The germline CDR1 and CDR2 sequences are MNHEY and SVGEGT. The DNA of the CDR3 is TGTGCCAGCAGACCTACAGGGGCGACTGAAGCTTTCTTT. Its protein is CASRPTGATEAFF.

The V call is TRBV5-1, the J call TRBJ2-5; the D gene is possibly TRBD2 (6 bases). CDR3 length equals 14 residues. V shed 7 bases and J shed 5 bases, with 18 bases lying between them. Germline CDR1 SGHRS, CDR2 YFSETQ. The CDR3 coding sequence is TGCGCCAGCTCCGGGGGATCCTTAGATGAGACCCAGTACTTC. Translated: CASSGGSLDETQYF.

The chain recombines TRBV18 with TRBJ2-7; 8 bases line up with TRBD1. Germline-derived CDR1 and CDR2 are KGHSH and LQKENI. This CDR3 is built from 15 residues. Losses at the gene ends were 2 bases for V and 3 bases for J; bases not matched to a gene: 6. The CDR3 DNA reads TGTGCCAGCTCACCAAACAGGGGGGTGAACTACGAGCAGTACTTC. Translated, it gives CASSPNRGVNYEQYF.

This chain uses TRBV28 with TRBJ1-1; no clear D. The germline gives CDR1 MDHEN, CDR2 SYDVKM. This CDR3 has 13 amino acids. Trimming shortened V by 6 bases and J by 4 bases, and 12 bases separated the two germline ends. The CDR3 protein is CASSLPSGTEAFF. CDR3 sequence (DNA): TGTGCCAGCAGCCTTCCGTCGGGCACTGAAGCTTTCTTT.

The chain carries TRBV5-6 and TRBJ2-5; D may be TRBD2 (6 bases). CDR3 length: 15 residues. Germline loops: CDR1 SGHDT, CDR2 YYEEEE. Trimming shortened V by 0 bases and J by 4 bases, and 13 bases separated the two germline ends. The DNA of the CDR3 is TGTGCCAGCAGCTTGGTTGCGGGGACCCCAGAGACCCAGTACTTC. It specifies CASSLVAGTPETQYF.

This rearrangement joins TRBV14 to TRBJ1-6; the match to TRBD1 covers 9 bases. The trim removed 4 bases at V and 4 bases at J, leaving 5 bases unmatched. Germline V gene data show CDR1 as SGHDN and CDR2 as FVKESK. The CDR3 totals 16 residues. CDR3 protein: CASSPGQGKYNSPLHF. The CDR3 bases are TGTGCCAGCAGCCCCGGACAGGGGAAGTATAATTCACCCCTCCACTTT.

The chain uses TRBV29-1 and TRBJ1-1, with D tentatively TRBD1 (5 bases). The CDR3 spans 14 residues. Germline values: CDR1 SQVTM, CDR2 ANQGSEA. V gave up 4 bases and J gave up 3 bases, with 15 bases separating them. CDR3 sequence reads: CSVAWGVGDTEAFF. CDR3 DNA: TGCAGCGTTGCATGGGGGGTGGGTGACACTGAAGCTTTCTTT.

V and J are TRBV28 and TRBJ1-4; no definite D call. V lost 6 bases and J 6 bases, leaving 5 bases between the germline ends. This CDR3 region has 11 residues. The germline gives CDR1 MDHEN, CDR2 SYDVKM. CDR3 bases: TGTGCCAGCAGACTACATGAAAAACTGTTTTTT. It specifies CASRLHEKLFF.

V gene TRBV5-1 combines with J gene TRBJ1-1; the D gene is possibly TRBD1 (5 bases). CDR3 size: 14 residues. CDR1 is SGHRS and CDR2 is YFSETQ in the germline V gene. Deletions cut 1 base from V and 1 base from J, with 8 bases between. Here the CDR3 DNA reads TGCGCCAGCAGCTTGCAAGGACAGAACACTGAAGCTTTCTTT. It encodes CASSLQGQNTEAFF.

This chain links TRBV4-3 with TRBJ1-4; the D gene is possibly TRBD1 (5 bases). Between the trimmed V and J ends, which lost 2 bases and 7 bases, there was a span of 11 bases. This CDR3 spans 14 amino acids. Germline values: CDR1 LGHNA, CDR2 YSLEER. CDR3 region: CASSQRRRGEKLFF. CDR3 nucleotides: TGCGCCAGCAGCCAACGGAGAAGGGGTGAAAAACTGTTTTTT.

The rearrangement links TRBV5-4 to TRBJ1-2; 10 bases match TRBD1. The CDR3 contains 14 residues. V shed 2 bases, J shed 7 bases, and the junction held 5 bases outside the gene matches. Germline CDR1 SGHNT, CDR2 YYREEE (reference sequence). CDR3 sequence: CASSFGTGDRGYTF. CDR3 nucleotide sequence: TGTGCCAGCAGCTTTGGGACAGGGGATCGTGGCTACACCTTC.

The chain recombines TRBV30 with TRBJ2-1; TRBD2 might be the D (5 bases). V was shortened by 1 base and J by 10 bases, with 8 bases between the two germline ends. Germline values: CDR1 GTSNPN, CDR2 SVGIG (reference sequence). This CDR3 is 11 amino acids long. CDR3: CAWSALAEQFF. CDR3 nucleotides: TGTGCCTGGAGTGCTCTAGCCGAGCAGTTCTTC.

The chain is built from TRBV20-1 and TRBJ2-7; 9 bases align to TRBD2. Germline CDR1 reads DFQATT; CDR2 reads SNEGSKA (reference sequence). The V and J ends lost 3 bases and 1 base, in that order; junction bases with no gene match: 7. The CDR3 length is 15 residues. The chain's CDR3 is CSASDLTSGSYEQYF. In DNA, the CDR3 is TGCAGTGCTAGTGACTTGACTAGCGGATCCTACGAGCAGTACTTC.

This chain joins TRBV2 and TRBJ1-1; D not certain. Trimming stripped 6 bases from V and 1 base from J, with 12 bases between. Germline V gene lookup returns CDR1 SNHLY and CDR2 FYNNEI. The CDR3 sequence is 14 residues long. CDR3 sequence reads: CASRAGIQNTEAFF. In DNA form, the CDR3 reads TGTGCCAGCAGGGCCGGGATCCAGAACACTGAAGCTTTCTTT.